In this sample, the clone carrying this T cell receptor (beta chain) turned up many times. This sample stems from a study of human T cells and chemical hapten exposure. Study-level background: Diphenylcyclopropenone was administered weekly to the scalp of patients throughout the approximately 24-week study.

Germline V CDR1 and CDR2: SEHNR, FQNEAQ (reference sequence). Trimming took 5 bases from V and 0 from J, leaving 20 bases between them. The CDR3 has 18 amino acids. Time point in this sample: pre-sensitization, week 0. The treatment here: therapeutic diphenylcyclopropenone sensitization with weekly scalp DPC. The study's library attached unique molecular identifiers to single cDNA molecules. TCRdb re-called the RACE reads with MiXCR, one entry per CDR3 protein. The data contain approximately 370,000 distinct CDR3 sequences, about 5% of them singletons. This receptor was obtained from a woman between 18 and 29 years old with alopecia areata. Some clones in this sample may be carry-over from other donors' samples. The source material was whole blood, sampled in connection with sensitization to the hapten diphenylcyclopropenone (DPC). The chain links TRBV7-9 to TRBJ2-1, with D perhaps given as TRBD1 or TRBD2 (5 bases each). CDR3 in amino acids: CASSRWGKDTSSYNEQFF. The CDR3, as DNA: TGTGCCAGCAGCCGATGGGGGAAGGACACTAGCTCCTACAATGAGCAGTTCTTC.